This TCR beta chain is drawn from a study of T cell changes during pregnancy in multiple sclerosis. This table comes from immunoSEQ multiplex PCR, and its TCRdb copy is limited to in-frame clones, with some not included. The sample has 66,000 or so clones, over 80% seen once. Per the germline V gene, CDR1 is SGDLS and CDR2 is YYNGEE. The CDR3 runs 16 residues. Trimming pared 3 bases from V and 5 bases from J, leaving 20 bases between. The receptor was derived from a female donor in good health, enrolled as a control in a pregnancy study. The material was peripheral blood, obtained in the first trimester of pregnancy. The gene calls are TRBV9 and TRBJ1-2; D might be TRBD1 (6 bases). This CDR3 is CASSAEQGIGPYGYTF. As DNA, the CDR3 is TGTGCCAGCAGCGCGGAACAGGGAATCGGTCCTTATGGCTACACCTTC.